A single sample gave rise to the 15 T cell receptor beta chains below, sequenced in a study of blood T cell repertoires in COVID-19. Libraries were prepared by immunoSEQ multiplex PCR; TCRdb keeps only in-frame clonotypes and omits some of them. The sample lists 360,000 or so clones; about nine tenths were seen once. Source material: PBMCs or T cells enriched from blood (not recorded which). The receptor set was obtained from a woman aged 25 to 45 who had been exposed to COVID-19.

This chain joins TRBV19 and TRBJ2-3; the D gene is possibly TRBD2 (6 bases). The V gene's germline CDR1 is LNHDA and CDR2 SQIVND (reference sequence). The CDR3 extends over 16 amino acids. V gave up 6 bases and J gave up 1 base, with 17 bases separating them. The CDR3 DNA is TGTGCCAGTAGCATTAAGGAGGGCCGCCGCACAGATACGCAGTATTTT. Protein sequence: CASSIKEGRRTDTQYF.

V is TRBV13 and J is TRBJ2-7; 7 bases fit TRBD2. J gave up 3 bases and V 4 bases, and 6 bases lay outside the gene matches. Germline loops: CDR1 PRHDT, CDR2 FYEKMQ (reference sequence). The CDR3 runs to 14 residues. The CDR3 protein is CASSSGEGNYEQYF. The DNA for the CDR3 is TGTGCCAGCAGCTCGGGGGAGGGGAACTACGAGCAGTACTTC. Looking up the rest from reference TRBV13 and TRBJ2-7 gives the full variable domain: AAGVIQSPRHLIKEKRETATLKCYPIPRHDTVYWYQQGPGQDPQFLISFYEKMQSDKGSIPDRFSAQQFSDYHSELNMSSLELGDSALYFCASSSGEGNYEQYFGPGTRLTVT.

CDR3 protein: CASSFVGGYTF. Written as DNA, the CDR3 is TGTGCCAGCAGTTTTGTTGGCGGCTACACCTTC. The chain links TRBV28 to TRBJ1-2; D unresolved. The germline CDR1 and CDR2 sequences are MDHEN and SYDVKM. The CDR3 has 11 amino acids. The V end was cut by 3 bases, the J end by 8 bases, with 7 bases between.

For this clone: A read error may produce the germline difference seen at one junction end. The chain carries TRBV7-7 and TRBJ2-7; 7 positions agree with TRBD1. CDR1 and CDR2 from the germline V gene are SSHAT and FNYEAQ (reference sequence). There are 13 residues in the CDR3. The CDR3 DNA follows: TGTGCTAGCAGCCAGGACAGGTTGGGCGAGCAGTACTTC. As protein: CASSQDRLGEQYF.

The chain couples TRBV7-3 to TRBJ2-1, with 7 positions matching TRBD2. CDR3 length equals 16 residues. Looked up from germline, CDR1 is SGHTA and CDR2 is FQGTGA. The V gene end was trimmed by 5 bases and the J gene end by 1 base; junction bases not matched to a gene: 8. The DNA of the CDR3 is TGTGCCAGCAGCCCCCACCTAGCGGATTCCTACAATGAGCAGTTCTTC. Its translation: CASSPHLADSYNEQFF.

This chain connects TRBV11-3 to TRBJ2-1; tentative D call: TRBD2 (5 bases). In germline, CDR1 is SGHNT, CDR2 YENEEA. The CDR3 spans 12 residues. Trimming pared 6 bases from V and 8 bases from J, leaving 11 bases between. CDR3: CASSTSIHEQFF. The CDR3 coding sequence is TGTGCCAGCAGTACTAGTATACATGAGCAGTTCTTC.

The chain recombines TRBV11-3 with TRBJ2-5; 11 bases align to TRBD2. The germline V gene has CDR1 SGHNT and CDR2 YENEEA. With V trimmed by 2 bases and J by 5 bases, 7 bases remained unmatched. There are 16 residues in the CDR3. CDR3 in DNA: TGTGCCAGCAGCTTATATCTAGCGGGAGGCGGGGAGACCCAGTACTTC. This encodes CASSLYLAGGGETQYF. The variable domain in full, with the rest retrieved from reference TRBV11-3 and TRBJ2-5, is EAGVVQSPRYKIIEKKQPVAFWCNPISGHNTLYWYLQNLGQGPELLIRYENEEAVDDSQLPKDRFSAERLKGVDSTLKIQPAELGDSAVYLCASSLYLAGGGETQYFGPGTRLLVL.

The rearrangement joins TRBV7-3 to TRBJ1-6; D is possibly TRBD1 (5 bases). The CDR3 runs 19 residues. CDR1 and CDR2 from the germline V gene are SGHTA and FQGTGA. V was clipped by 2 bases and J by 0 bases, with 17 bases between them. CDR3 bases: TGTGCCAGCAGCTTAGCGAAACAGGAGATTAGCTCCTATAATTCACCCCTCCACTTT. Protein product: CASSLAKQEISSYNSPLHF.

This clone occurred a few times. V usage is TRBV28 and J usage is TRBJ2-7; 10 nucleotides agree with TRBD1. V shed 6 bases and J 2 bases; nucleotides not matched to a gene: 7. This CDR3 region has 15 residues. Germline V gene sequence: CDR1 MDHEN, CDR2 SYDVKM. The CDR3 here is CASRQRDRGTYEQYF. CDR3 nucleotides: TGTGCCAGCAGACAAAGGGACAGGGGCACCTACGAGCAGTACTTC.

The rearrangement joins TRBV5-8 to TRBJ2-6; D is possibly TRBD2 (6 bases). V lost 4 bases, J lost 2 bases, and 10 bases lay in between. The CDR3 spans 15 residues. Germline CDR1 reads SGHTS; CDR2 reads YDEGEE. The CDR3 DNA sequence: TGTGCCAGCAGCCCCTGGGGGGCTGGGGCCAACGTCCTGACTTTC. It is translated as CASSPWGAGANVLTF.

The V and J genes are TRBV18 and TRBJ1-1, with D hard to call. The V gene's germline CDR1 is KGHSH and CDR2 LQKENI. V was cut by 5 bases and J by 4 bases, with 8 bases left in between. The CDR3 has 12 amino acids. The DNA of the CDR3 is TGTGCCAGCTCAGAGGATTTCACTGAAGCTTTCTTT. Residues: CASSEDFTEAFF.

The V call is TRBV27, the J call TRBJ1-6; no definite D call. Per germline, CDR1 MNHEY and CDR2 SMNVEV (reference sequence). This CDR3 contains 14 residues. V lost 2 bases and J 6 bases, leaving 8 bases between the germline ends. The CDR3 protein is CASSLPIPNSPLHF. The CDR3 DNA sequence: TGTGCCAGCAGTTTACCAATCCCTAATTCACCCCTCCACTTT.

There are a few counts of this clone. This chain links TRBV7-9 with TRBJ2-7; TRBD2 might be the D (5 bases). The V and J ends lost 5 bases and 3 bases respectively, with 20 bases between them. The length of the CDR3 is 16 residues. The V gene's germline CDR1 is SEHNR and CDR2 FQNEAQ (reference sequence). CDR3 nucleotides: TGTGCCAGCAGCCCCGACTATTCTCCACGGGGCTACGAGCAGTACTTC. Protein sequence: CASSPDYSPRGYEQYF.

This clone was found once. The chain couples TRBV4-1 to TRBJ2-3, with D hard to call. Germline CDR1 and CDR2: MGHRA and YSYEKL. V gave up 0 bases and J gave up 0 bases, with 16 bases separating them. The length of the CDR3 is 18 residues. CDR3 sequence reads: CASSQDGVEASSTDTQYF. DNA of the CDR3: TGCGCCAGCAGCCAAGATGGTGTAGAAGCCTCTAGCACAGATACGCAGTATTTT.

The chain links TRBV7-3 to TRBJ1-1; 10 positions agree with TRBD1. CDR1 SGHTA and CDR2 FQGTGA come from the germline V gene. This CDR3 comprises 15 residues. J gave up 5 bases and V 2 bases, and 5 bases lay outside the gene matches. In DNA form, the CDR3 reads TGTGCCAGCAGCTTAGAGGGACAGGGGTTGACTGAAGCTTTCTTT. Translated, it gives CASSLEGQGLTEAFF.